The rows below give T cell receptor beta chains drawn from one sample of a study of blood T cell repertoires in COVID-19. The repertoire was sequenced with immunoSEQ multiplex PCR; TCRdb's copy has only in-frame clones and lacks some. The data contain some 250,000 clones, about 90% of them seen just once; the ten biggest clones take up 3% to 3.5%. The sample was peripheral blood. Source of these receptors: a woman in her twenties or thirties who had recovered from COVID-19. Each CDR3 is given with its conserved first and last residue. The order of the fields is CDR3 length, J gene, D gene, V gene, clone size, CDR3 DNA, CDR3 protein. The D gene is left open where the match is weak. A row's size may be missing; if present it is once, few, many or a size class.

14 TRBJ2-1 NA TRBV5-1 NA TGCGCCAGCAGCTTGGTCGTGCGGGGTGGGGAGCAGTTCTTC CASSLVVRGGEQFF
15 TRBJ2-7 NA TRBV7-8 NA TGTGCCAGCAGCTTAGAGGGGTTGAGCTCCTACGAGCAGTACTTC CASSLEGLSSYEQYF
13 TRBJ1-2 NA TRBV27 NA TGTGCCAGCAGTTTAGGCCAGGGGTATGGCTACACCTTC CASSLGQGYGYTF
16 TRBJ2-7 TRBD2 TRBV6-6 NA TGTGCCAGCAGTTACGACAGCGGGGGGGTTTCGTACGAGCAGTACTTC CASSYDSGGVSYEQYF
16 TRBJ2-5 NA TRBV11-2 NA TGTGCCAGCAGCCAAGCAGGTGGCTCCCAGGGAGAGACCCAGTACTTC CASSQAGGSQGETQYF
15 TRBJ1-2 NA TRBV27 NA TGTGCCAGCAGTTTTGCTGGCAGGGGAACGAATGGCTACACCTTC CASSFAGRGTNGYTF
15 TRBJ1-2 TRBD1 TRBV5-1 NA TGCGCCAGCAGCTCGCGGACAGGGGGAACGGATGGCTACACCTTC CASSSRTGGTDGYTF
17 TRBJ2-7 TRBD2 TRBV6-2/TRBV6-3 NA TGTGCCAGCAGTCCACCCCTCATAGCGGGGGACTCCTACGAGCAGTACTTC CASSPPLIAGDSYEQYF
14 TRBJ2-2 TRBD1 TRBV5-1 NA TGCGCCAGCAGCCCAATACAGGGGGCCGGGGAGCTGTTTTTT CASSPIQGAGELFF
13 TRBJ1-2 NA TRBV7-2 NA TGTGCCAGCAGCTTAGGTCAGAACTATGGCTACACCTTC CASSLGQNYGYTF
14 TRBJ1-5 TRBD1 TRBV19 NA TGTGTCCCGACAGGGCCGTATAGCAATCAGCCCCAGCATTTT CVPTGPYSNQPQHF
13 TRBJ2-7 NA TRBV5-4 NA TGTGCCAGCAGCTTAAGAGGGACCTACGAGCAGTACTTC CASSLRGTYEQYF
14 TRBJ2-3 TRBD2 TRBV7-3 once TGTGCCAGCCGTCTTAGCGGGGGAACAGATACGCAGTATTTT CASRLSGGTDTQYF
17 TRBJ2-2 NA TRBV13 NA TGTGCCAGCAGCTTGGCGTGGAGGGGCGCGAACACCGGGGAGCTGTTTTTT CASSLAWRGANTGELFF
14 TRBJ1-2 TRBD1 TRBV27 NA TGTGCCAGCAGTTTTGGACAGGGCGGATATGGCTACACCTTC CASSFGQGGYGYTF
14 TRBJ1-1 NA TRBV10-3 few TGTGCCATCAGTGAGGGGGGCGGGAACACTGAAGCTTTCTTT CAISEGGGNTEAFF
14 TRBJ2-3 NA TRBV2 NA TGTGCCAGTACGGCGCAGCGCGGCACAGATACGCAGTATTTT CASTAQRGTDTQYF
15 TRBJ2-1 TRBD2 TRBV3-1/TRBV3-2 NA TGTGCCAGCAGCCAAGGAATAGCGGGGGGGTTTGAGCAGTTCTTC CASSQGIAGGFEQFF
13 TRBJ1-1 NA TRBV18 NA TGTGCCAGCTCTGACGGGGTGGACACTGAAGCTTTCTTT CASSDGVDTEAFF
16 TRBJ1-2 TRBD1 TRBV29-1 NA TGCAGCGTCGAGGGGGACAGGCTTTCTTCTAACTATGGCTACACCTTC CSVEGDRLSSNYGYTF
18 TRBJ2-3 NA TRBV19 NA TGTGCCAGTAGTATGGTTGTGTGGGGGACACCTTCCACAGATACGCAGTATTTT CASSMVVWGTPSTDTQYF
16 TRBJ2-1 TRBD2 TRBV5-1 NA TGCGCCAGCAGCTTGGCCTCGGGCGGGGGGGCCTATGAGCAGTTCTTC CASSLASGGGAYEQFF
13 TRBJ2-3 TRBD2 TRBV2 NA TGTGCCAGCAGTTCGACTAGCGACGATACGCAGTATTTT CASSSTSDDTQYF
12 TRBJ2-2 NA TRBV11-3 NA TGTGCCAGCAGCTCCTACAGGGGGGAGCTGTTTTTT CASSSYRGELFF
14 TRBJ2-1 NA TRBV5-1 NA TGCGCCAGCAGCCCTCTGGGGGGGGCCGATGAGCAGTTCTTC CASSPLGGADEQFF
15 TRBJ1-1 TRBD1 TRBV5-1 once TGCGCCAGCAGCAAGCAGGGGGCGCGGAACACTGAAGCTTTCTTT CASSKQGARNTEAFF
15 TRBJ2-1 NA TRBV7-3 NA TGTGCCAGCAGCCTAACCCCCGGGGGTTACAATGAGCAGTTCTTC CASSLTPGGYNEQFF
14 TRBJ1-4 NA TRBV2 NA TGTGCCAGCGGATCGGACAGCTTAATTGAAAAACTGTTTTTT CASGSDSLIEKLFF
18 TRBJ2-6 NA TRBV9 NA TGTGCCAGCAGCGTAGCTCCCCAGGGAGGTTCTGGGGCCAACGTCCTGACTTTC CASSVAPQGGSGANVLTF
14 TRBJ1-1 TRBD1 TRBV10-3 NA TGTGCCATCAGTGGGGGGACAGATAACACTGAAGCTTTCTTT CAISGGTDNTEAFF
21 TRBJ2-3 TRBD2 TRBV27 NA TGTGCCAGCAGTTTATTCGTTTTAGCGGGGGCACTTCCCTCCTCTTCGGATACGCAGTATTTT CASSLFVLAGALPSSSDTQYF
12 TRBJ1-2 NA TRBV7-9 NA TGTGCCAGCAGTGTGGTGAGGAATGGCTACACCTTC CASSVVRNGYTF
15 TRBJ2-1 NA TRBV5-1 NA TGCGCCAGCAGCTTGATGGACAGCTCCTACAATGAGCAGTTCTTC CASSLMDSSYNEQFF
13 TRBJ1-2 NA TRBV30 NA TGTGCCTGGAGGGCCAACAGGGAGGGTGGCTACACCTTC CAWRANREGGYTF
15 TRBJ2-1 TRBD2 TRBV12-5 NA TGTGCTAGTGCCCTCGGACTAGCGGTAGACAATGAGCAGTTCTTC CASALGLAVDNEQFF